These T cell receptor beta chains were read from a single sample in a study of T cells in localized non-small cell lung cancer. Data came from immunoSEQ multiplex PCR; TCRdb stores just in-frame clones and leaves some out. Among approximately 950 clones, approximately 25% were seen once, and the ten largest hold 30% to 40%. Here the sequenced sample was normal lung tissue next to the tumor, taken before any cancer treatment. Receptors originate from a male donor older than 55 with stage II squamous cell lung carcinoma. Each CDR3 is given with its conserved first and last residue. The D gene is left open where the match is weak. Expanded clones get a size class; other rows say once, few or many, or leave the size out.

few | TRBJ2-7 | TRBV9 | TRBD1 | TGTGCCACGGCCTCACCGGGACAGGGCACCTACGAGCAGTACTTC | CATASPGQGTYEQYF
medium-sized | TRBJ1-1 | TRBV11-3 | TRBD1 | TGTGCCAGCAGCTTAGGGAACAGGGGGCTGGGCACTGAAGCTTTCTTT | CASSLGNRGLGTEAFF
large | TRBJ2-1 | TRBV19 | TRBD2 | TGTGCCAGTAGTATCTCCGGGACTAGCCCGGCCAATGAGCAGTTCTTC | CASSISGTSPANEQFF
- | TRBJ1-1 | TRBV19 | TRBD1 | TGTGCCAGTAACGGGCCGGGACAGGGGGTGAGGAACACTGAAGCTTTCTTT | CASNGPGQGVRNTEAFF
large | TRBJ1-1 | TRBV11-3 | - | TGTGCCAGCAGCTTAGGCGGCACACAGAACACTGAAGCTTTCTTT | CASSLGGTQNTEAFF
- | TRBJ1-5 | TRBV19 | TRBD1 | TGTGCCAGTCGGGACAGACTCTATAGCAATCAGCCCCAGCATTTT | CASRDRLYSNQPQHF
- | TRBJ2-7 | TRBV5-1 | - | TGCGCCAGCAGCTTGATGGGAGGGGGGCCCACCGCCGTTTACGAGCAGTACTTC | CASSLMGGGPTAVYEQYF
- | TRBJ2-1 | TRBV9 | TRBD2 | TGTGCCAGCAGTGGCTTGCTAGCGGGGGACAATGAGCAGTTCTTC | CASSGLLAGDNEQFF
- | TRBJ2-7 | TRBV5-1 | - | TGCGCCAGCAGCTTGGGTATCGGCTTGAGCTCCTACGAGCAGTACTTC | CASSLGIGLSSYEQYF
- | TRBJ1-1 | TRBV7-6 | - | TGTGCCAGCAGCTTAGCGGTGGGGATGGCTGAAGCTTTCTTT | CASSLAVGMAEAFF